This T cell receptor beta chain was profiled in a study of T cell responses to AZD1222 COVID-19 vaccine. This clone showed up just once. Germline lookup yields CDR1 SGDLS and CDR2 YYNGEE. The CDR3 is made up of 14 amino acids. V lost 0 bases and J 1 base, leaving 4 bases between the germline ends. Measured with immunoSEQ multiplex PCR; TCRdb has only the in-frame clones, and not every one. The sample carries some 50,000 clones, around 84% recorded once. The genes are TRBV9 and TRBJ2-2, with unresolved D. Here the sequenced sample was peripheral blood, taken on day 0 of AZD1222 vaccination. This clonotype was sampled from an adult in good health. DNA of the CDR3: TGTGCCAGCAGCGTAGTTCTGAACACCGGGGAGCTGTTTTTT. It codes for CASSVVLNTGELFF.